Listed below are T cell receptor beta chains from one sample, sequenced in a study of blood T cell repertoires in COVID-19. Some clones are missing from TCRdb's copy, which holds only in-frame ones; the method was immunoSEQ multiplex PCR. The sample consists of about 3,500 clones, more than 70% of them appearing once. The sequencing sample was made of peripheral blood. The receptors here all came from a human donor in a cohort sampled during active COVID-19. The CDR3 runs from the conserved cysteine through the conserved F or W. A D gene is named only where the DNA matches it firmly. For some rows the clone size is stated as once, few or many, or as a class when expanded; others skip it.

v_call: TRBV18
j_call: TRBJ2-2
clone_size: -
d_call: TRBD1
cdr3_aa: CASSPRTGRTGELFF
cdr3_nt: TGTGCCAGCTCACCGCGGACAGGGCGAACCGGGGAGCTGTTTTTT

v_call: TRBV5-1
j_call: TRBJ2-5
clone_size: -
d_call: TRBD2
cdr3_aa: CASSLAEGTSGGAETQYF
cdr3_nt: TGCGCCAGCAGCTTGGCAGAGGGGACTAGCGGGGGGGCAGAGACCCAGTACTTC

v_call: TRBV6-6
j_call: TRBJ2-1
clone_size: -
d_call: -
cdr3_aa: CASSYGGPYNEQFF
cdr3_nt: TGTGCCAGCAGTTACGGCGGTCCGTACAATGAGCAGTTCTTC

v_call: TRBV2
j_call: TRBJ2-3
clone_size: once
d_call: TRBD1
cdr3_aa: CASRHQGEDTQYF
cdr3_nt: TGTGCCAGCAGGCATCAGGGGGAAGATACGCAGTATTTT

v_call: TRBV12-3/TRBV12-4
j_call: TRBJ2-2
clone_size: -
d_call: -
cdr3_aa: CASSSANTGELFF
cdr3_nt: TGTGCCAGCAGTTCCGCGAACACCGGGGAGCTGTTTTTT

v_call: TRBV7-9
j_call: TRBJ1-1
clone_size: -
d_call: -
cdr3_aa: CASSFSGPTEAFF
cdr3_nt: TGTGCCAGCAGCTTTTCAGGGCCTACTGAAGCTTTCTTT

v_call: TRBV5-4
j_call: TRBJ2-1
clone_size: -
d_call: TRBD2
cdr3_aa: CASSLATLASGGDEQFF
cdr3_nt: TGTGCCAGCAGCTTGGCCACCTTGGCTAGCGGGGGGGATGAGCAGTTCTTC

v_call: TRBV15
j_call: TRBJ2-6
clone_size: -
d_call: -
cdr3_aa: CATSRDSTGANVLTF
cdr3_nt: TGTGCCACCAGCAGAGATAGCACTGGGGCCAACGTCCTGACTTTC

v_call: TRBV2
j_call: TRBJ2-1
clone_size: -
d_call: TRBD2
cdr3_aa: CASSGSIAGGHNEQFF
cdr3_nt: TGTGCCAGCAGTGGAAGCATCGCGGGGGGGCACAATGAGCAGTTCTTC

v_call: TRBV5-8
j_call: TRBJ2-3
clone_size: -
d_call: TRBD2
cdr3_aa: CASSPYGTSRDTQYF
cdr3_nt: TGTGCCAGCAGCCCGTACGGGACTAGTCGGGATACGCAGTATTTT

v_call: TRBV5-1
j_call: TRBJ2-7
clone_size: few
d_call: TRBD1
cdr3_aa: CASSPGTGLREQYF
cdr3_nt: TGCGCCAGCAGCCCCGGGACAGGGCTGAGGGAGCAGTACTTC

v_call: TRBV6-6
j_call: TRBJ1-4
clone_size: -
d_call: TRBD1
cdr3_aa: CASSRNFDRANGGKLFF
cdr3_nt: TGTGCCAGCAGTCGCAACTTCGACAGGGCAAACGGTGGAAAACTGTTTTTT

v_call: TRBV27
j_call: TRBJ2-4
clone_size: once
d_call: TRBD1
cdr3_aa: CASSLYRGAKNIQYF
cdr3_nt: TGTGCCAGCAGTTTATACAGGGGAGCCAAAAACATTCAGTACTTC

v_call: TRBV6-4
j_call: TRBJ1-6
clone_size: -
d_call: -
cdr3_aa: CASSVQSNSPLHF
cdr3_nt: TGTGCCAGCAGTGTACAGAGTAATTCACCCCTCCACTTT

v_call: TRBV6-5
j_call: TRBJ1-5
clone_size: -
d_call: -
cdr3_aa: CASRQGTGSQHF
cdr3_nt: TGTGCCAGCAGACAGGGAACCGGGTCCCAGCATTTT

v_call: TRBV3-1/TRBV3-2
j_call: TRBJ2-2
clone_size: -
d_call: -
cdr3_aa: CASSQDRVGGKLFF
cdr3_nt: TGTGCCAGCAGCCAAGACAGGGTAGGGGGAAAGCTGTTTTTT

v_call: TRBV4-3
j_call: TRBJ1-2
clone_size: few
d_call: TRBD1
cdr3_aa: CASSQAAGPGQGGYTF
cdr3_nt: TGCGCCAGCAGCCAAGCTGCGGGCCCGGGACAGGGTGGCTACACCTTC

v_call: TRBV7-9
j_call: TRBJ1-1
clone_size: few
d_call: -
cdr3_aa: CASSSALQNGEAFF
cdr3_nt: TGTGCCAGCAGCTCAGCTCTTCAGAATGGTGAAGCTTTCTTT

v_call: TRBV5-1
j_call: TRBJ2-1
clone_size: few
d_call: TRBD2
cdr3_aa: CASSFSPSGGASREQFF
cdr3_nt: TGCGCCAGCAGCTTTTCACCCAGCGGGGGGGCCTCCCGCGAGCAGTTCTTC

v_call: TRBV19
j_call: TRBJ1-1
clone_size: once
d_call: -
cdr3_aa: CASSKPGRFPEAFF
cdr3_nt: TGTGCCAGTAGTAAGCCAGGGCGATTTCCTGAAGCTTTCTTT

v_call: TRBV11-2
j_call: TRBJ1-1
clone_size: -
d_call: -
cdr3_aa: CASSLDLAGREAFF
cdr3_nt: TGTGCCAGCAGCTTAGATCTAGCAGGTCGAGAAGCTTTCTTT

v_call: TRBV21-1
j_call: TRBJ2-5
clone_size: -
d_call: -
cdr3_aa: CASNHPPRDTRKETQYF
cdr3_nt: TGTGCCAGCAACCACCCCCCCCGAGACACCCGGAAAGAGACCCAGTACTTC

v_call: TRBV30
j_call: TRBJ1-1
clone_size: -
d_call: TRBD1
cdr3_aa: CAWSVVEDRGPWAFF
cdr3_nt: TGTGCCTGGAGTGTTGTTGAGGACAGGGGGCCCTGGGCTTTCTTT

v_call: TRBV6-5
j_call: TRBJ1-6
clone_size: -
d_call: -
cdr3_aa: CASSRGTVPMAPLHF
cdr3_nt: TGTGCCAGCAGTCGGGGGACTGTTCCTATGGCACCCCTCCACTTT

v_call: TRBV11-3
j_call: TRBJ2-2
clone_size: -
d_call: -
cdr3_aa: CASTPKTGRNTGELFF
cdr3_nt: TGTGCCAGCACCCCTAAGACAGGCCGTAACACCGGGGAGCTGTTTTTT

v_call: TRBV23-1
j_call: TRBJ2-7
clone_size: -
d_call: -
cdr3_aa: CASSHSRGTPSSYEQYF
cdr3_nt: TGCGCCAGCAGTCATTCTAGGGGTACGCCGAGCTCCTACGAGCAGTACTTC

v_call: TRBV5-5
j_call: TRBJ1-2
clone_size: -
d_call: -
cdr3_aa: CASSFQDPNYGYTF
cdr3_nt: TGTGCCAGCAGCTTTCAGGATCCTAACTATGGCTACACCTTC

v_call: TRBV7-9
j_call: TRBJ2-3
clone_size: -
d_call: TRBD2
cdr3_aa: CASSRMGGRASDTQYF
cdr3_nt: TGTGCCAGCAGCCGCATGGGCGGGAGGGCCTCGGATACGCAGTATTTT

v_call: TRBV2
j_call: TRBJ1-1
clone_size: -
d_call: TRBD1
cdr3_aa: CASNQDRVGTEAFF
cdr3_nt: TGTGCCAGCAATCAGGACAGGGTCGGAACTGAAGCTTTCTTT

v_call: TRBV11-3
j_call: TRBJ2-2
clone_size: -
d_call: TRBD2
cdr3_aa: CASSWAGTSLTGELFF
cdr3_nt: TGTGCCAGCAGCTGGGCCGGGACTAGCCTCACCGGGGAGCTGTTTTTT

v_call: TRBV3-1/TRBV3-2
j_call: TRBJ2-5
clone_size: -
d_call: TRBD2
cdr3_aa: CASRGFGTSGGNQETQYF
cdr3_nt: TGTGCCAGCAGGGGGTTTGGGACTAGCGGGGGTAACCAAGAGACCCAGTACTTC

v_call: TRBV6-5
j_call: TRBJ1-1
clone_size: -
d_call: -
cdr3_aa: CASSRTEAFF
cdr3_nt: TGTGCCAGCAGCCGCACTGAAGCTTTCTTT

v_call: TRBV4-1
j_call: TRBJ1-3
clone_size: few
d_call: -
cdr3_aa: CASSQEYAGAGNTIYF
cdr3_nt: TGCGCCAGCAGCCAAGAGTACGCAGGGGCTGGAAACACCATATATTTT

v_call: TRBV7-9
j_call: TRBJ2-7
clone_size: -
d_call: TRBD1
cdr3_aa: CASSETGDEQYF
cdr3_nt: TGTGCCAGCAGCGAGACAGGGGACGAGCAGTACTTC

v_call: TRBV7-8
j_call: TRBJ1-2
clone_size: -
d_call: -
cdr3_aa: CASSPSWGGLYGYTF
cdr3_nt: TGTGCCAGCAGCCCAAGTTGGGGGGGACTATATGGCTACACCTTC

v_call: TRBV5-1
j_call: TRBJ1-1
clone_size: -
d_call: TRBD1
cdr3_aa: CASSISTGTTEAFF
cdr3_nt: TGCGCCAGCAGCATTTCGACAGGGACCACTGAAGCTTTCTTT

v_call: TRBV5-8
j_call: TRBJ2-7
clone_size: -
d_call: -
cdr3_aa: CASSLRVAGSGRSYEQYF
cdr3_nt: TGTGCCAGCAGCTTGAGAGTTGCGGGTTCGGGTCGATCCTACGAGCAGTACTTC

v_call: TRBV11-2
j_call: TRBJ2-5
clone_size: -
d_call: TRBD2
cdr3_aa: CASSRLGRGTQETQYF
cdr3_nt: TGTGCCAGCAGCCGACTTGGGAGGGGCACCCAAGAGACCCAGTACTTC

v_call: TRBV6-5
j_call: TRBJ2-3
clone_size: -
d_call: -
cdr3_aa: CASKLRTRGTDTQYF
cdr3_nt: TGTGCCAGCAAATTGCGGACACGTGGCACAGATACGCAGTATTTT

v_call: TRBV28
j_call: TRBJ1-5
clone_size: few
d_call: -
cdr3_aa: CASSFSFPRSNQPQHF
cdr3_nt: TGTGCCAGCAGTTTTTCCTTCCCCCGTAGCAATCAGCCCCAGCATTTT

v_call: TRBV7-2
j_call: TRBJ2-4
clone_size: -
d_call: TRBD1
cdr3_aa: CASSSDRVAKNIQYF
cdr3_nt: TGTGCCAGCAGCTCCGACAGGGTGGCCAAAAACATTCAGTACTTC

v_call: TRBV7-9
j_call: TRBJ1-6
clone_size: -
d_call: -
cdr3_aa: CASSPTQGNNSPLHF
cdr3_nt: TGTGCCAGCAGCCCAACCCAGGGTAATAATTCACCCCTCCACTTT

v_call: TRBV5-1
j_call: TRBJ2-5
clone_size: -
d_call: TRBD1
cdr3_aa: CASGTGEWETQYF
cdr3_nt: TGCGCCAGCGGCACAGGGGAATGGGAGACCCAGTACTTC

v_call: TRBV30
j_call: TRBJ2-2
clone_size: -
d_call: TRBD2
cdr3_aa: CAWTRVGTSNTGELFF
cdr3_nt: TGTGCCTGGACAAGGGTCGGGACTAGCAACACCGGGGAGCTGTTTTTT

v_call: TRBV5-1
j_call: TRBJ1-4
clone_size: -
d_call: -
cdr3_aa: CASSLKGGGTGMREKLFF
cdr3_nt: TGCGCCAGCAGCTTAAAAGGTGGGGGTACAGGGATGCGTGAAAAACTGTTTTTT

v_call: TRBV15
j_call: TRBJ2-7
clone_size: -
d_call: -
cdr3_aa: CATSREAPSYEQYF
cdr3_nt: TGTGCCACCAGCAGAGAGGCCCCCTCCTACGAGCAGTACTTC

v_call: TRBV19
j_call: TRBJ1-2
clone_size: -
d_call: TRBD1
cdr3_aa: CASSEQGADYGYTF
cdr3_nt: TGTGCCAGTAGTGAACAGGGGGCAGACTATGGCTACACCTTC